One and the same sample provided the 18 T cell receptor beta chains below, sequenced in a study of T cells in tumors after PD-1 blockade. Measured with immunoSEQ multiplex PCR; TCRdb has only the in-frame clones, and not every one. The sample yields more than 2,000 clones, around two thirds seen once. Time point described: first of two post-therapy site-matched biopsies roughly 2 months apart. The specimen was tumor tissue, collected after anti-PD-1 treatment. Source of these receptors: a human donor with basal cell carcinoma.

J is TRBJ2-1 and V is TRBV20-1, with D uncertain. CDR1 and CDR2 (germline): DFQATT, SNEGSKA (reference sequence). V dropped 6 bases and J dropped 6 bases, with 6 bases sitting between them. The CDR3 is made up of 10 amino acids. CDR3: CSATVNEQFF. The CDR3 region has the DNA TGCAGTGCCACAGTCAATGAGCAGTTCTTC.

The genes are TRBV5-1 and TRBJ1-4; 8 bases are a match to TRBD1. The V and J ends lost 4 bases and 3 bases, in that order; junction bases with no gene match: 5. The germline V gene has CDR1 SGHRS and CDR2 YFSETQ. The CDR3 runs to 15 residues. This chain's CDR3 is CASSPGQGSNEKLFF. CDR3 sequence (DNA): TGCGCCAGCAGCCCCGGACAGGGTTCTAATGAAAAACTGTTTTTT.

The chain combines TRBV5-6 with TRBJ2-4; TRBD1 matches at 7 bases. The CDR3 spans 14 residues. J gave up 6 bases and V 4 bases, and 7 bases lay outside the gene matches. Germline loops: CDR1 SGHDT, CDR2 YYEEEE. The CDR3 here is CASSVENRGNIQYF. The CDR3 DNA reads TGTGCCAGCAGCGTCGAGAACAGGGGAAACATTCAGTACTTC.

V and J are TRBV6-5 and TRBJ1-4; no clear D gene. This CDR3 has 13 residues. CDR1 MNHEY and CDR2 SVGAGI come from the germline V gene. V was trimmed by 10 bases and J by 0 bases, leaving 9 bases between them. The CDR3 DNA reads TGTGCCATCCTGACCTCAACTAATGAAAAACTGTTTTTT. This translates into CAILTSTNEKLFF.

V is TRBV5-1 and J is TRBJ2-2, with 8 bases that match TRBD1. V lost 3 bases and J lost 4; bases outside the gene matches: 11. In germline, CDR1 is SGHRS, CDR2 YFSETQ. The CDR3 has 17 amino acids. Written as DNA, the CDR3 is TGCGCCAGCAGCTCGATGGGGCAGGGGGCGAGCACCGGGGAGCTGTTTTTT. Protein sequence: CASSSMGQGASTGELFF. Full variable domain (remainder filled in from reference TRBV5-1 and TRBJ2-2): KAGVTQTPRYLIKTRGQQVTLSCSPISGHRSVSWYQQTPGQGLQFLFEYFSETQRNKGNFPGRFSGRQFSNSRSEMNVSTLELGDSALYLCASSSMGQGASTGELFFGEGSRLTVL.

This CDR3 reads CASSYGHDSGNTIYF. The CDR3 DNA follows: TGTGCCAGCAGTTACGGGCACGACTCTGGAAACACCATATATTTT. The chain carries TRBV6-5 and TRBJ1-3; D is ambiguous. Looked up from germline, CDR1 is MNHEY and CDR2 is SVGAGI. CDR3 length equals 15 residues. Trimming shortened V by 2 bases and J by 0 bases, and 8 bases separated the two germline ends.

This clone was observed once. Here the CDR3 reads CASSEVAGGQETQYF. CDR3 DNA: TGTGCCAGCAGTGAAGTAGCGGGGGGGCAAGAGACCCAGTACTTC. The rearrangement uses TRBV6-1 and TRBJ2-5, with 11 bases fitting TRBD2. Looked up from germline, CDR1 is MNHNS and CDR2 is SASEGT. The junction had 0 bases not matched to a gene; V was cut back by 1 base and J by 2 bases. This CDR3 is built from 15 residues.

J is TRBJ2-1 and V is TRBV3-1 (or the pseudogene TRBV3-2), with 8 bases lining up with TRBD2. The V and J ends lost 0 bases and 7 bases, in that order; junction bases with no gene match: 8. In germline, CDR1 is LGHDT, CDR2 YNNKEL (reference sequence). The CDR3 runs 16 residues. CDR3 nucleotide sequence: TGTGCCAGCAGCCAAGATAGGCGGGGGGTACCTAATGAGCAGTTCTTC. Translated, it gives CASSQDRRGVPNEQFF.

The chain recombines TRBV5-6 with TRBJ2-2, with 7 bases identical to TRBD1. The CDR3 has 15 amino acids. The V gene's germline CDR1 is SGHDT and CDR2 YYEEEE. The V and J ends lost 5 bases and 0 bases, in that order; junction bases with no gene match: 4. The CDR3 DNA reads TGTGCCAGCAGGCGACAGGGATCGAACACCGGGGAGCTGTTTTTT. This sequence encodes CASRRQGSNTGELFF.

This sequence joins TRBV6-1 and TRBJ2-7, with 7 bases matching TRBD1. CDR3 length equals 15 residues. V trimming: 2 bases; J trimming: 0 bases; junction bases outside the gene matches: 4. Looked up from germline, CDR1 is MNHNS and CDR2 is SASEGT. The CDR3 loop reads CASSELAGGSYEQYF. The CDR3 DNA reads as TGTGCCAGCAGTGAATTAGCAGGGGGCTCCTACGAGCAGTACTTC.

The J gene is TRBJ2-2, the V gene TRBV9; unclear D gene. Trimming stripped 0 bases from V and 1 base from J, with 7 bases between. The CDR3 has 15 residues. Germline CDR1 is SGDLS and CDR2 is YYNGEE. Here the CDR3 DNA reads TGTGCCAGCAGCGTAGGGCCAGGGAACACCGGGGAGCTGTTTTTT. As protein: CASSVGPGNTGELFF.

The rearrangement joins TRBV6-1 to TRBJ2-1; 8 nucleotides align to TRBD2. The CDR3 consists of 14 residues. Germline CDR1 reads MNHNS; CDR2 reads SASEGT. J lost 5 bases, V lost 3 bases, and 3 bases had no gene match. This CDR3 reads CASSEERGNNEQFF. The CDR3 region has the DNA TGTGCCAGCAGTGAGGAGCGGGGGAACAATGAGCAGTTCTTC.

V is TRBV5-1 and J is TRBJ1-1; D remains ambiguous. The germline gives CDR1 SGHRS, CDR2 YFSETQ. The CDR3 runs 14 residues. Deletions cut 2 bases from V and 2 bases from J, with 10 bases between. CDR3 residues: CASSLRMRNTEAFF. In nucleotides, the CDR3 is TGCGCCAGCAGCTTAAGAATGAGAAACACTGAAGCTTTCTTT.

This rearrangement joins TRBV3-1 (or the pseudogene TRBV3-2) to TRBJ2-2; tentative D call: TRBD1 (5 bases). V lost 0 bases and J lost 4, with 18 bases in between. The CDR3 is made up of 18 amino acids. Germline CDR1 and CDR2: LGHDT and YNNKEL (reference sequence). The CDR3 region has the DNA TGTGCCAGCAGCCAAGATTTTAGACAGTCCCTTTTCACCGGGGAGCTGTTTTTT. It is translated as CASSQDFRQSLFTGELFF.

This chain joins TRBV19 and TRBJ2-5; D tentatively fits TRBD1 or TRBD2 (5 bases each). Germline lookup yields CDR1 LNHDA and CDR2 SQIVND (reference sequence). The CDR3 has 12 residues. V was shortened by 3 bases and J by 5 bases, with 7 bases between the two germline ends. DNA for the CDR3: TGTGCCAGTAGTATTCGGGGCGAGACCCAGTACTTC. Translation gives CASSIRGETQYF.

In regard to this clone: This sample also contains other DNA sequences that code for the same CDR3. The gene calls are TRBV15 and TRBJ1-5; D not resolved. The CDR3 is 17 residues long. In germline, CDR1 is LNHNV, CDR2 YYDKDF (reference sequence). The V end lost 6 bases, the J end lost 2 bases, and 20 bases lay between the germline ends. The CDR3 protein is CATSSLEGAPGNQPQHF. The CDR3 DNA is TGTGCCACCAGTTCCTTAGAGGGCGCTCCCGGCAATCAGCCCCAGCATTTT.

The genes are TRBV9 and TRBJ1-2; 12 positions match TRBD1. The length of the CDR3 is 16 residues. V trimming: 0 bases; J trimming: 7 bases; junction bases outside the gene matches: 7. Per germline, CDR1 SGDLS and CDR2 YYNGEE. The CDR3 DNA sequence: TGTGCCAGCAGCGTAGTGGGCGGGACAGGGGGCTCTGGCTACACCTTC. Translated, it gives CASSVVGGTGGSGYTF.

V gene TRBV29-1 combines with J gene TRBJ2-1, with D tentatively TRBD2 (7 bases). The CDR3 is 14 residues long. V lost 5 bases and J lost 8, with 19 bases in between. The germline V gene has CDR1 SQVTM and CDR2 ANQGSEA. The CDR3 here is CSVSGGGASDEQFF. The DNA of the CDR3 is TGCAGCGTTTCAGGAGGGGGGGCCTCCGATGAGCAGTTCTTC.